This T cell receptor beta chain was captured by sequencing in a study of blood T cell repertoires in COVID-19. Turning to the study itself: Spain, Italy and the United States supplied samples that represented acute and convalescent COVID-19. PBMCs, B-cell-depleted T cells, or T cells were the source of the cDNA or gDNA that made up the material.

Authors' processing steps: Researchers report that nucleated cell counts were estimated from reference gene primer amplification. The table came from immunoSEQ multiplex PCR; TCRdb's copy has only in-frame clones and leaves some out. V, J and clone size reflect that table, while D and trimming were determined from the DNA. The repertoire holds fewer than 150,000 clones, with approximately 84% as singletons. The sequence was collected from a human donor in a cohort sampled during active COVID-19. Sequenced input: peripheral blood.

The CDR3 DNA reads TGTGCCAGCTCAACAGTTCAGGGGAGACGAGACACCATATATTTT. It is translated as CASSTVQGRRDTIYF. V gene TRBV18 combines with J gene TRBJ1-3; perhaps TRBD1 as D (6 bases). The CDR3 covers 15 residues. Trimming took 5 bases from V and 8 from J, leaving 19 bases between them. Germline V gene sequence: CDR1 KGHSH, CDR2 LQKENI.